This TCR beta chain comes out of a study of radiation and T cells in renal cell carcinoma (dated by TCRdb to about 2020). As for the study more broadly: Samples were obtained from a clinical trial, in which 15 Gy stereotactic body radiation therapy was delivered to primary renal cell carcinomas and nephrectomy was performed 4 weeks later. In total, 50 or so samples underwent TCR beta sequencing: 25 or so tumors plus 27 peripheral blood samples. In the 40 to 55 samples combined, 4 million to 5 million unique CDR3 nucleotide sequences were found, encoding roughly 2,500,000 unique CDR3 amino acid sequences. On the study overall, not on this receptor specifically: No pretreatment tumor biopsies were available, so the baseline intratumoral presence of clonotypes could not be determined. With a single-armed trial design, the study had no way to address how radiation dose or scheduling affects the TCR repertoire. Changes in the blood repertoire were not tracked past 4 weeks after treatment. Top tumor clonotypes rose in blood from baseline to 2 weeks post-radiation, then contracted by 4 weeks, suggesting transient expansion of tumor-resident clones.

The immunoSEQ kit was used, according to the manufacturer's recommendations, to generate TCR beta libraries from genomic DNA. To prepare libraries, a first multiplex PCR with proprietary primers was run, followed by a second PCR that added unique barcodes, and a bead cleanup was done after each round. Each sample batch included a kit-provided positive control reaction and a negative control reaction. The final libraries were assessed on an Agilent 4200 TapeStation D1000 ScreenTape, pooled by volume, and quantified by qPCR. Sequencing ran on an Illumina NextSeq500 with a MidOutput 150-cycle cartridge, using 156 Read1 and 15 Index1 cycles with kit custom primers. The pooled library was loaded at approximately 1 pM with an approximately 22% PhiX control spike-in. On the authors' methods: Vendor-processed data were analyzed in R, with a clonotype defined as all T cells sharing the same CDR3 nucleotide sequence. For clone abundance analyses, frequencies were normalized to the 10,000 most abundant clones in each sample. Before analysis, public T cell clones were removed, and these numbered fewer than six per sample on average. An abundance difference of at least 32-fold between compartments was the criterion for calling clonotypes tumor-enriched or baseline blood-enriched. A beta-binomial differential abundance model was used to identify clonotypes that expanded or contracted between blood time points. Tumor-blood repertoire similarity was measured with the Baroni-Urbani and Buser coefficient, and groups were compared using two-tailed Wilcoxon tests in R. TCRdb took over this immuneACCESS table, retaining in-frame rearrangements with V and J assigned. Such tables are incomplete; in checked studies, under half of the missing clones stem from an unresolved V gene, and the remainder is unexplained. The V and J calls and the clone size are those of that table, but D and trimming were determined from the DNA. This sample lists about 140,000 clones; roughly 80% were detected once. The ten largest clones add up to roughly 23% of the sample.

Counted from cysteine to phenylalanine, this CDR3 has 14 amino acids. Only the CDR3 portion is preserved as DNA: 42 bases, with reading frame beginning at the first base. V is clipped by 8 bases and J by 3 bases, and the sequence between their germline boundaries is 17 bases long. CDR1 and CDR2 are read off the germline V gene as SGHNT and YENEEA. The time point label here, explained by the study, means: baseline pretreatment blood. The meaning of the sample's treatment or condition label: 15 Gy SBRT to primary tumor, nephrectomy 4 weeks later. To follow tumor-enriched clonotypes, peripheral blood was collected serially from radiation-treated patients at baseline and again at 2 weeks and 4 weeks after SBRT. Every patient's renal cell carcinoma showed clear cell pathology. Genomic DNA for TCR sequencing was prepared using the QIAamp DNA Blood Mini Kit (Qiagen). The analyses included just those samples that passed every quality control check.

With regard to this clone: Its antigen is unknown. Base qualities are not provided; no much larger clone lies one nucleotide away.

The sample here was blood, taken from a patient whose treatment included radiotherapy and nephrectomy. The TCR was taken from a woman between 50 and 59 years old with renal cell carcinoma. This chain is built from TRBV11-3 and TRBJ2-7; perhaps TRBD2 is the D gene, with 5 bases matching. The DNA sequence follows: TGTGCCAGCTCGGCAGCTCGAGGGAACTACGAGCAGTACTTC. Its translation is CASSAARGNYEQYF.